This T cell receptor (beta chain) came from a study of human T cells and chemical hapten exposure. Study-wide results and limits: Alopecia affected the donors, so their immune response may differ from healthy people's.

What the library attached to individual cDNA molecules were unique molecular identifiers. TCRdb passed the RACE reads through MiXCR, listing each CDR3 protein once. The table includes tens of thousands of distinct CDR3 sequences, 12% detected once. In its sample, this clonotype was seen a few times. What it binds is not known. Regarding time point: patch test 3, about 24 weeks after DPC sensitization. The treatment: therapeutic diphenylcyclopropenone sensitization with weekly scalp DPC. Trimming stripped 2 bases from V and 4 bases from J, with 23 bases between. This CDR3 has 17 residues. Germline CDR1 reads DFQATT; CDR2 reads SNEGSKA (reference sequence).

The sequences come from whole blood, collected in connection with sensitization to the hapten diphenylcyclopropenone (DPC). This TCR came from a man aged 25-45 years with alopecia areata. Some clones in this sample may be carry-over from other donors' samples. The chain joins TRBV20-1 to TRBJ1-2; possible D gene TRBD1, 6 bases. The CDR3, as DNA: TGCAGTGCTAGAAGTGCTGGGGGGCGGGGAGCCCCCTATGGCTACACCTTC. It translates to CSARSAGGRGAPYGYTF.